The 12 T cell receptor beta chains reported below all come from one sample, sequenced in a study of T cells in Graves' hyperthyroidism and ophthalmopathy. The CDR3 regions of TCR beta were amplified from RNA transcripts. Primed by the HTBI set, a first-round RT-PCR was run on the TCR CDR3. Each CDR3 protein is one row after TCRdb ran MiXCR on the multiplex PCR reads. The sample consists of around 690,000 distinct CDR3 sequences, around 16% of them appearing once. The specimen sequenced was blood. These receptors originate from a man aged 50 to 59 with Graves' hyperthyroidism.

This clonotype has a count of ten or more. The gene calls are TRBV7-9 and TRBJ1-1, with D hard to call. The CDR3 has 15 amino acids. Per germline, CDR1 SEHNR and CDR2 FQNEAQ (reference sequence). V shed 0 bases and J shed 4 bases, with 12 bases lying between them. The DNA of the CDR3 is TGTGCCAGCAGCTTAGCGCATTTGAGTTCCACTGAAGCTTTCTTT. This sequence encodes CASSLAHLSSTEAFF.

This chain joins TRBV19 and TRBJ2-7, with D unclear. V was pared by 7 bases and J by 1 base, with 14 bases between. Looked up from germline, CDR1 is LNHDA and CDR2 is SQIVND (reference sequence). This CDR3 region has 14 residues. The CDR3 reads CASTSMLDSYEQYF. The CDR3, as DNA: TGTGCCAGTACCTCTATGTTGGATTCCTACGAGCAGTACTTC. Drawing the rest from reference TRBV19 and TRBJ2-7, the complete variable domain is DGGITQSPKYLFRKEGQNVTLSCEQNLNHDAMYWYRQDPGQGLRLIYYSQIVNDFQKGDIAEGYSVSREKKESFPLTVTSAQKNPTAFYLCASTSMLDSYEQYFGPGTRLTVT.

This clonotype appeared many times. The chain couples TRBV29-1 to TRBJ2-3; TRBD2 matches 8 bases. Germline loops: CDR1 SQVTM, CDR2 ANQGSEA. This CDR3 is 13 amino acids long. V was clipped by 4 bases and J by 2 bases; unmatched bases: 2. Here the CDR3 DNA reads TGCAGCGTTGGACTAGCGACCACAGATACGCAGTATTTT. Translating gives CSVGLATTDTQYF.

This clonotype appeared many times. This rearrangement joins TRBV11-2 to TRBJ2-7; the D gene is possibly TRBD1 (5 bases). Trimming left V 5 bases short and J 3 bases short, with 11 bases between. The CDR3 spans 13 residues. Germline V gene data show CDR1 as SGHAT and CDR2 as FQNNGV. The CDR3 DNA sequence: TGTGCCAGCAGCCGAAATCAGGGCTACGAGCAGTACTTC. Amino acids: CASSRNQGYEQYF.

This clonotype turned up a few times. The chain employs TRBV5-6 and TRBJ1-2, with D unclear. Germline-derived CDR1 and CDR2 are SGHDT and YYEEEE. This CDR3 is 15 amino acids long. V lost 4 bases and J 4 bases, leaving 17 bases between the germline ends. CDR3 protein: CASSGDSSSFYGYTF. In DNA, the CDR3 is TGTGCCAGCAGCGGGGATTCTTCTAGCTTCTATGGCTACACCTTC.

The J gene is TRBJ2-7, the V gene TRBV30; 7 bases are a match to TRBD1. CDR3 length: 17 residues. Germline assignment: CDR1 GTSNPN and CDR2 SVGIG (reference sequence). V dropped 2 bases and J dropped 3; count of bases not matched to a gene: 16. The CDR3 loop is CAWSTKQGTLSDYEQYF. The CDR3 bases are TGTGCCTGGAGTACCAAACAGGGGACCCTTTCCGACTACGAGCAGTACTTC.

In its sample, this clonotype was seen a few times. CDR3 in amino acids: CSARWGNEQYF. DNA of the CDR3: TGCAGTGCTCGTTGGGGCAACGAGCAGTACTTC. This rearrangement joins TRBV20-1 to TRBJ2-7; D possibly corresponds to TRBD1 (5 bases). The CDR3 covers 11 residues. V lost 5 bases and J lost 5, with 10 bases in between. Looked up from germline, CDR1 is DFQATT and CDR2 is SNEGSKA (reference sequence).

This clonotype came up many times. V is TRBV24-1 and J is TRBJ2-1; TRBD1 aligns across 8 bases. V was clipped by 9 bases and J by 4 bases; unmatched bases: 10. In germline, CDR1 is KGHDR, CDR2 SFDVKD. The CDR3 runs to 15 residues. The CDR3 coding sequence is TGTGCCACCGGATCCAGGGGGCGCGAATACAATGAGCAGTTCTTC. Translation: CATGSRGREYNEQFF.

The V call is TRBV18, the J call TRBJ2-1, with TRBD2 as a possible D gene (6 bases). Germline V gives CDR1 KGHSH, CDR2 LQKENI. The CDR3 contains 15 residues. The V gene lost 2 bases and the J gene lost 9 bases, with 17 bases spanning the gap. CDR3 sequence: CASSPRDLPRSEQFF. The CDR3, as DNA: TGTGCCAGCTCACCAAGGGACTTACCACGGAGTGAGCAGTTCTTC.

Only a few counts were recorded for this clonotype. The chain uses TRBV19 and TRBJ1-5; D unresolved. Germline V CDR1 and CDR2: LNHDA, SQIVND (reference sequence). This CDR3 comprises 15 residues. V was clipped by 2 bases and J by 0 bases, with 8 bases between them. In DNA, the CDR3 is TGTGCCAGTAGTATATCAGGCCATAGCAATCAGCCCCAGCATTTT. Its protein product is CASSISGHSNQPQHF.

Many counts were recorded for this clonotype. This sequence joins TRBV7-8 and TRBJ1-4; D is ambiguous. Per the germline V gene, CDR1 is SGHVS and CDR2 is FQNEAQ. The CDR3 loop spans 13 amino acids. The V and J ends lost 1 base and 10 bases respectively, with 10 bases between them. CDR3 residues: CASSLEQRGKLFF. CDR3 DNA sequence: TGTGCCAGCAGCTTAGAACAGCGAGGAAAACTGTTTTTT.

Details on this clonotype: This may stem from a read error, because a much larger clone lies one nucleotide away. The conserved phenylalanine or tryptophan is not found at the CDR3 terminus, so this likely reflects a read error. The V gene is TRBV20-1, the J gene TRBJ2-2; 13 nucleotides align to TRBD2. Germline trimming cut 2 bases from V and 5 bases from J; bases unmatched to any gene: 8. The CDR3 is made up of 17 amino acids. CDR1 and CDR2 from the germline V gene are DFQATT and SNEGSKA (reference sequence). The CDR3 DNA reads TGCAGTGCTAGACCTCGGACTAGCGGGAGTGTTACCGGGGAGCTGTTTCTT. Protein sequence: CSARPRTSGSVTGELFL.